This T cell receptor beta chain was captured by sequencing in a study of blood T cell dynamics during melanoma immunotherapy. On the study more broadly: Patients with metastatic melanoma got pembrolizumab or nivolumab-ipilimumab as first-line care. Study conclusions and caveats: At W3, later disease-control patients showed bifurcated PBMC repertoire changes, unlike progressors.

CDR3 length equals 14 residues. Per the germline V gene, CDR1 is SGDLS and CDR2 is YYNGEE. The V end was cut by 3 bases, the J end by 7 bases, with 17 bases between. A note on this clone: Its antigen is still unknown.

Profiling relied on immunoSEQ multiplex PCR, and the TCRdb table lists in-frame clones only, not all of them. The sample includes 10,000 or so clones, 84% of them seen just once. Noted time point: pre-treatment baseline. Prior systemic cancer therapy, immunosuppressant use and other active malignancies excluded patients. The clonotype was recovered from a human donor with melanoma. The gene calls are TRBV9 and TRBJ2-7; D possibly corresponds to TRBD2 (6 bases). The sequences come from blood, collected from a patient treated with checkpoint blockade. The CDR3 region is CASSARGGLLEQYF. The DNA for the CDR3 is TGTGCCAGCAGCGCCCGGGGAGGATTGTTGGAGCAGTACTTC.